Given below is one TCR beta chain in context. The target antigen is unknown. The record originates from a study of T cell responses to AZD1222 COVID-19 vaccine. CDR3 length equals 15 residues. CDR1 LNHDA and CDR2 SQIVND come from the germline V gene (reference sequence). V was pared by 3 bases and J by 6 bases, with 7 bases of the junction left unmatched. TCRdb's table, derived via immunoSEQ multiplex PCR, lists solely in-frame clones and lacks some. The profile shows 140,000 to 150,000 clones, 75% to 95% of them singletons. Whole-study findings and limits: After two AZD1222 doses, spike-specific TCR breadth and depth rose versus day 0.

The TCR comes from an adult who received the MenACWY meningococcal vaccine as a control. Here the sequenced sample was peripheral blood, taken 28 days after the second dose of the MenACWY control vaccine. The V call is TRBV19, the J call TRBJ2-2; 7 bases align to TRBD1. CDR3 nucleotides: TGTGCCAGTAGTATTTCACAGGGGCGGGCCGGGGAGCTGTTTTTT. Protein: CASSISQGRAGELFF.